The 29 T cell receptor beta chains below were found in one sample sequenced in a study of T cell responses to AZD1222 COVID-19 vaccine. The data were produced by immunoSEQ multiplex PCR, yet TCRdb's version contains in-frame clones alone and is incomplete. The sample has roughly 140,000 clones, approximately 94% seen once. This material consisted of peripheral blood, taken on day 0 of AZD1222 vaccination. The origin of the receptors is an adult in good health.

The chain joins TRBV4-1 to TRBJ2-1, with a weak D call TRBD1 (6 bases). Germline V gives CDR1 MGHRA, CDR2 YSYEKL. The CDR3 totals 15 residues. V was trimmed by 1 base and J by 10 bases, leaving 17 bases between them. CDR3 amino acids: CASSQGPLGAYEQFF. CDR3 in DNA: TGCGCCAGCAGCCAAGGACCACTGGGGGCCTACGAGCAGTTCTTC.

The chain has TRBV2 and TRBJ2-1; TRBD1 matches 7 bases. With V trimmed by 7 bases and J by 8 bases, 8 bases remained unmatched. The germline gives CDR1 SNHLY, CDR2 FYNNEI. The CDR3 is made up of 13 amino acids. CDR3 protein: CASTRQGYDEQFF. The CDR3 coding sequence is TGTGCCAGCACCAGACAGGGTTACGATGAGCAGTTCTTC.

This chain's CDR3 is CASSQVGSLSGNTIYF. CDR3 DNA: TGCGCCAGCAGCCAAGTAGGCAGTCTCTCTGGAAACACCATATATTTT. The V and J genes are TRBV4-1 and TRBJ1-3; D gene ambiguous. Trimming took 1 base from V and 0 from J, leaving 10 bases between them. The CDR3 has 16 amino acids. Looked up from germline, CDR1 is MGHRA and CDR2 is YSYEKL.

V and J are TRBV28 and TRBJ1-3; D is ambiguous. Germline V gene data show CDR1 as MDHEN and CDR2 as SYDVKM. V lost 11 bases and J lost 0, with 17 bases in between. This CDR3 spans 15 amino acids. The DNA of the CDR3 is TGTGCCGTCTTGGGCAGTCCGAGCTCTGGAAACACCATATATTTT. It encodes CAVLGSPSSGNTIYF.

The gene calls are TRBV12-3 or TRBV12-4 and TRBJ1-2, with D maybe TRBD1 (5 bases). Trimming left V 6 bases short and J 4 bases short, with 12 bases between. The CDR3 is made up of 13 amino acids. Here the CDR3 DNA reads TGTGCCAGCAGGCAGACAGAGGGCTATGGCTACACCTTC. It translates to CASRQTEGYGYTF.

This rearrangement joins TRBV5-1 to TRBJ1-4; D is ambiguous. CDR1 and CDR2 (germline): SGHRS, YFSETQ. The CDR3 totals 14 residues. The germline V and J ends were trimmed by 4 bases and 0 bases, with 7 bases remaining between them. CDR3 nucleotide sequence: TGCGCCAGCAGCAAGGGAGCAACTAATGAAAAACTGTTTTTT. The encoded protein is CASSKGATNEKLFF.

The chain links TRBV5-4 to TRBJ2-7; the match to TRBD1 covers 8 bases. After removal of 4 bases from V and 7 bases from J, the junction contained 10 bases not matched to a gene. Germline CDR1 and CDR2: SGHNT and YYREEE (reference sequence). CDR3 length equals 14 residues. The DNA for the CDR3 is TGTGCCAGCAGCCTGCAGGGGGCTCTGGGGGAGCAGTACGTC. This translates into CASSLQGALGEQYV.

This clone was detected once. The gene calls are TRBV5-5 and TRBJ1-3, with 10 bases matching TRBD1. This CDR3 is 15 amino acids long. From germline, CDR1 is SGHKS and CDR2 YYEKEE (reference sequence). Trimming took 4 bases from V and 2 from J; bases not matched to a gene: 3. For the CDR3, the DNA is TGTGCCAGCAGCCGTGACAGGGGGCCTGGAAACACCATATATTTT. This codes for CASSRDRGPGNTIYF.

The rearrangement uses TRBV3-1 (or the pseudogene TRBV3-2) and TRBJ1-6; D possibly corresponds to TRBD1 (6 bases). The V end lost 0 bases, the J end lost 13 bases, and 19 bases lay between the germline ends. The CDR3 runs 16 residues. CDR1 and CDR2 (germline): LGHDT, YNNKEL (reference sequence). CDR3 residues: CASSQEMGRDRGPLHF. The CDR3 region has the DNA TGTGCCAGCAGCCAAGAAATGGGCAGGGATAGGGGGCCCCTCCACTTT.

The chain uses TRBV6-1 and TRBJ1-1; D ambiguous. V dropped 0 bases and J dropped 6 bases, with 14 bases sitting between them. In germline, CDR1 is MNHNS, CDR2 SASEGT. There are 15 residues in the CDR3. The CDR3 sequence is CASSEAMGSGAEAFF. In DNA, the CDR3 is TGTGCCAGCAGTGAAGCAATGGGGTCCGGAGCTGAAGCTTTCTTT.

In DNA, the CDR3 is TGTGCCAGTAGTATAGTAGCGGGAGGGCACTACGAGCAGTACGTC. This encodes CASSIVAGGHYEQYV. This chain uses TRBV19 with TRBJ2-7; the match to TRBD2 covers 11 bases. Germline loops: CDR1 LNHDA, CDR2 SQIVND (reference sequence). This CDR3 has 15 residues. Trimming took 1 base from V and 3 from J; bases not matched to a gene: 2.

V is TRBV5-1 and J is TRBJ1-1; the D gene is possibly TRBD1 (5 bases). CDR1 and CDR2 from the germline V gene are SGHRS and YFSETQ. The CDR3 sequence is 13 residues long. Trimming took 3 bases from V and 3 from J, leaving 9 bases between them. DNA of the CDR3: TGCGCCAGCAGCTCCAGGGCGGACACTGAAGCTTTCTTT. Translation gives CASSSRADTEAFF. The full variable domain, rest sourced from reference TRBV5-1 and TRBJ1-1, is KAGVTQTPRYLIKTRGQQVTLSCSPISGHRSVSWYQQTPGQGLQFLFEYFSETQRNKGNFPGRFSGRQFSNSRSEMNVSTLELGDSALYLCASSSRADTEAFFGQGTRLTVV.

The chain employs TRBV6-5 and TRBJ1-5; no definite D call. The CDR3 totals 14 residues. Trimming took 6 bases from V and 0 from J, leaving 9 bases between them. Germline CDR1 MNHEY, CDR2 SVGAGI. CDR3 loop: CASRPDYSNQPQHF. The CDR3 DNA is TGTGCCAGCAGGCCCGATTATAGCAATCAGCCCCAGCATTTT.

The V call is TRBV7-9, the J call TRBJ2-1; D possibly corresponds to TRBD2 (6 bases). This CDR3 contains 14 residues. The V end was cut by 7 bases, the J end by 3 bases, with 13 bases between. Germline CDR1 and CDR2: SEHNR and FQNEAQ (reference sequence). CDR3 bases: TGTGCCAGCACCCGGGGGTCCGACTACAATGAGCAGTTCTTC. Protein sequence: CASTRGSDYNEQFF.

This rearrangement joins TRBV6-5 to TRBJ1-2, with D maybe TRBD1 (6 bases). Germline lookup yields CDR1 MNHEY and CDR2 SVGAGI. The CDR3 is made up of 11 amino acids. V lost 5 bases and J 8 bases, leaving 9 bases between the germline ends. The CDR3 reads CASSTGGGYTF. The DNA for the CDR3 is TGTGCCAGCAGTACGGGGGGCGGCTACACCTTC.

The gene calls are TRBV20-1 and TRBJ1-2; D not certain. Trimming left V 7 bases short and J 1 base short, with 7 bases between. This CDR3 spans 11 amino acids. Germline CDR1 DFQATT, CDR2 SNEGSKA (reference sequence). The CDR3 DNA reads as TGCAGTGAGCGGATTAACTATGGCTACACCTTC. Its protein product is CSERINYGYTF.

The rearrangement links TRBV28 to TRBJ1-4; D ambiguous. V lost 6 bases and J lost 0, with 11 bases in between. From germline, CDR1 is MDHEN and CDR2 SYDVKM. The CDR3 covers 15 residues. Here the CDR3 reads CASRDGSSTNEKLFF. The DNA for the CDR3 is TGTGCCAGCAGGGATGGGTCTTCAACTAATGAAAAACTGTTTTTT.

The genes are TRBV14 and TRBJ1-1; D is perhaps TRBD1 (5 bases). The CDR3 covers 15 residues. Trimming cost V 4 bases and J 0 bases, with 12 bases left between them. Germline loops: CDR1 SGHDN, CDR2 FVKESK. CDR3 residues: CASSRPGTVNTEAFF. The CDR3 region has the DNA TGTGCCAGCAGCCGACCCGGGACGGTGAACACTGAAGCTTTCTTT.

The rearrangement joins TRBV28 to TRBJ1-2; 7 bases fit TRBD1. Losses at the gene ends were 6 bases for V and 4 bases for J; bases not matched to a gene: 8. Germline V gene lookup returns CDR1 MDHEN and CDR2 SYDVKM. This CDR3 is 14 amino acids long. The CDR3 here is CASSLTGKVYGYTF. The DNA for the CDR3 is TGTGCCAGCAGCCTGACAGGGAAAGTCTATGGCTACACCTTC.

The chain couples TRBV28 to TRBJ1-1; 10 positions agree with TRBD1. V gave up 6 bases and J gave up 4 bases; unmatched junction bases: 11. Germline V gene data show CDR1 as MDHEN and CDR2 as SYDVKM. The CDR3 covers 16 residues. This CDR3 is CASRKPRTGGSTEAFF. The CDR3 coding sequence is TGTGCCAGCAGGAAACCCAGGACAGGGGGAAGCACTGAAGCTTTCTTT.

This chain joins TRBV10-3 and TRBJ1-6; D is unclear. The CDR3 is 17 amino acids. The V end lost 2 bases, the J end lost 0 bases, and 11 bases lay between the germline ends. Germline lookup yields CDR1 ENHRY and CDR2 SYGVKD. The CDR3 nucleotides are TGTGCCATCAGTGAGCCGGACCGCAGCTCCTATAATTCACCCCTCCACTTT. The encoded protein is CAISEPDRSSYNSPLHF.

This chain links TRBV3-1 (or the pseudogene TRBV3-2) with TRBJ2-5; TRBD2 matches 12 bases. V gave up 3 bases and J gave up 0 bases; unmatched junction bases: 5. The CDR3 consists of 17 residues. The V gene's germline CDR1 is LGHDT and CDR2 YNNKEL (reference sequence). The CDR3 is CASSQGTSGLYQETQYF. Here the CDR3 DNA reads TGTGCCAGCAGCCAGGGGACTAGCGGGTTGTACCAAGAGACCCAGTACTTC.

This chain connects TRBV14 to TRBJ1-2; weak D call: TRBD1 (6 bases). The germline V gene encodes CDR1 SGHDN and CDR2 FVKESK. Deletions cut 3 bases from V and 5 bases from J, with 13 bases between. This CDR3 has 14 residues. DNA of the CDR3: TGTGCCAGCAGCCACCTAGGGACACAGTATGGCTACACCTTC. Translation: CASSHLGTQYGYTF. Supplemented by reference TRBV14 and TRBJ1-2, the full variable domain reads EAGVTQFPSHSVIEKGQTVTLRCDPISGHDNLYWYRRVMGKEIKFLLHFVKESKQDESGMPNNRFLAERTGGTYSTLKVQPAELEDSGVYFCASSHLGTQYGYTFGSGTRLTVV.

The gene calls are TRBV9 and TRBJ2-2; TRBD2 is a possible D gene (6 bases). V was cut by 0 bases and J by 7 bases, with 13 bases left in between. Looked up from germline, CDR1 is SGDLS and CDR2 is YYNGEE. This CDR3 region has 15 residues. CDR3 DNA sequence: TGTGCCAGCAGCGTAGACGGTTGGAGGGGCGGGGAGCTGTTTTTT. Translating gives CASSVDGWRGGELFF.

This clone was seen a few times. This sequence joins TRBV28 and TRBJ1-1; possibly TRBD1 for D (6 bases). This CDR3 spans 13 amino acids. Deletions cut 7 bases from V and 8 bases from J, with 17 bases between. Germline-derived CDR1 and CDR2 are MDHEN and SYDVKM. The CDR3 nucleotides read TGTGCCAGCATACAACCGGGACACGACGAAGCTTTCTTT. Residues: CASIQPGHDEAFF.

This clone is a singleton in its sample. The rearrangement uses TRBV6-5 and TRBJ2-5; 10 bases map to TRBD2. The CDR3 loop spans 15 amino acids. V dropped 3 bases and J dropped 1; count of bases not matched to a gene: 2. The germline gives CDR1 MNHEY, CDR2 SVGAGI. The CDR3 region has the DNA TGTGCCAGCAGTTATCTAGCGGGGGCCCAAGAGACCCAGTACTTC. This gives the protein CASSYLAGAQETQYF.

The chain couples TRBV10-1 to TRBJ1-5; D is undetermined. With 2 bases removed from V and 6 bases from J, the gap between germline ends came to 5 bases. The germline V gene encodes CDR1 WNHNN and CDR2 SYGVQD (reference sequence). The CDR3 is made up of 12 amino acids. The CDR3 DNA is TGCGCCAGCAGTGAGATGGGTCAGCCCCAGCATTTT. Translated, it gives CASSEMGQPQHF.

This chain joins TRBV19 and TRBJ1-2, with D unclear. From germline, CDR1 is LNHDA and CDR2 SQIVND (reference sequence). The length of the CDR3 is 13 residues. V was cut by 1 base and J by 7 bases, with 10 bases left in between. CDR3 in DNA: TGTGCCAGTAGTATAGGGGCCGGGTTTGGCTACACCTTC. The encoded protein is CASSIGAGFGYTF.

The V call is TRBV6-5, the J call TRBJ1-4; 8 bases fit TRBD1. V trimming: 4 bases; J trimming: 5 bases; junction bases outside the gene matches: 9. CDR3 length: 16 residues. Germline V gene data show CDR1 as MNHEY and CDR2 as SVGAGI. This CDR3 is CASSLKPGQANEKLFF. The CDR3 nucleotides read TGTGCCAGCAGTTTAAAACCGGGACAGGCAAATGAAAAACTGTTTTTT.